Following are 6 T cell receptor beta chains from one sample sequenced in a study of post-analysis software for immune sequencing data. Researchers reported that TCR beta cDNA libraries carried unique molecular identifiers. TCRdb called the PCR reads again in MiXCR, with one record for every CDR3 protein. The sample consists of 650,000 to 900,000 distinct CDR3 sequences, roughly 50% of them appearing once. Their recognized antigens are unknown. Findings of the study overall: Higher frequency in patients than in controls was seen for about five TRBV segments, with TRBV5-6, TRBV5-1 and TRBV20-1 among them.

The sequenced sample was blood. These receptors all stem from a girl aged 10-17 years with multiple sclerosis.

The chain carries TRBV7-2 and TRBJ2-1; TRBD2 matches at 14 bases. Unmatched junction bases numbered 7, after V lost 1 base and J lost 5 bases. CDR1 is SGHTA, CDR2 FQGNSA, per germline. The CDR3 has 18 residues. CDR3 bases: TGTGCCAGCAGCTTAGTGGGGACTAGCGGGAGTGGCCACAATGAGCAGTTCTTC. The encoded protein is CASSLVGTSGSGHNEQFF.

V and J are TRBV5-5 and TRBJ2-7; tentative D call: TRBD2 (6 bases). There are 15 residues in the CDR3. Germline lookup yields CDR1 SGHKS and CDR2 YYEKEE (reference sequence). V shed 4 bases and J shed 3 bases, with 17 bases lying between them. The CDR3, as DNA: TGTGCCAGCAGCCAAATCGGGACTGTTAACTACGAGCAGTACTTC. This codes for CASSQIGTVNYEQYF.

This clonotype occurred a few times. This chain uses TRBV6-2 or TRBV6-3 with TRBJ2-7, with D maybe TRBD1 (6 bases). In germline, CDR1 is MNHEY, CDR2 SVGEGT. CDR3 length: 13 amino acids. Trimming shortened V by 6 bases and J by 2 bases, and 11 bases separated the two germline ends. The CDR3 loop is CASRGDTPYEQYF. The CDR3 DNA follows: TGTGCCAGCAGGGGGGACACCCCCTACGAGCAGTACTTC.

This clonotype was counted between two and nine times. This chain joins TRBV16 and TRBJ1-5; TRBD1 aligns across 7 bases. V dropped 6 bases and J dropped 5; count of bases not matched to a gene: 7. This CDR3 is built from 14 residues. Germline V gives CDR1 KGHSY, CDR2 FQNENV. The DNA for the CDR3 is TGTGCCAGCAGGCAAAGGCAGGGGGATCAGCCCCAGCATTTT. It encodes CASRQRQGDQPQHF.

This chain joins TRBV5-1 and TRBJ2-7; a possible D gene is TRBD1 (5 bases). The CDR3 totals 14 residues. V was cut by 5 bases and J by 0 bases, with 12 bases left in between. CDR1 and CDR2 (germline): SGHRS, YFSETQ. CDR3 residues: CASSGAGSSYEQYF. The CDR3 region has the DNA TGCGCCAGCAGTGGGGCTGGATCCTCCTACGAGCAGTACTTC.

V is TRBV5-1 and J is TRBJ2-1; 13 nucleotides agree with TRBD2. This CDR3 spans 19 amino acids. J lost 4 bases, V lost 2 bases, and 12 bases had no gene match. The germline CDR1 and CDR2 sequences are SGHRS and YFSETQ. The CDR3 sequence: CASSFGQGGLAGRYNEQFF. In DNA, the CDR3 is TGCGCCAGCAGCTTTGGACAGGGGGGACTAGCGGGACGATACAATGAGCAGTTCTTC.